This TCR beta chain was documented in a study of OX40 agonist ivuxolimab in advanced cancers. Study in general: With ivuxolimab, an agonistic anti-OX40 (CD134) antibody, patients were treated. Study-level findings and limits: Clonal expansion was among the lowest in partial responders at 0.1-3.0 mg/kg, especially CD8+. Mean expanded clone counts were higher in CD8+ than CD4+ T cells.

About this clone: Its target is not known.

Here immunoSEQ multiplex PCR was the method, and the copy in TCRdb shows in-frame clones only, minus some. This table holds about 7,300 clones, over 80% found once. Germline CDR1 and CDR2: MNHEY and SMNVEV (reference sequence). The J segment lost 6 bases and the V segment lost 1 base, leaving 8 bases of the junction unmatched. The CDR3 runs 16 residues. This chain joins TRBV27 and TRBJ2-7; 11 bases match TRBD2. The source material was CD4+ or CD8+ T cells sorted from blood, sampled in a trial of the OX40 agonist ivuxolimab. The source is an adult with an advanced solid tumor such as melanoma, head and neck, liver or kidney cancer. The CDR3 DNA sequence: TGTGCCAGCAGTTTATTTCCGACCGGGACTAGCGGCGAGCAGTACTTC. The encoded protein is CASSLFPTGTSGEQYF.